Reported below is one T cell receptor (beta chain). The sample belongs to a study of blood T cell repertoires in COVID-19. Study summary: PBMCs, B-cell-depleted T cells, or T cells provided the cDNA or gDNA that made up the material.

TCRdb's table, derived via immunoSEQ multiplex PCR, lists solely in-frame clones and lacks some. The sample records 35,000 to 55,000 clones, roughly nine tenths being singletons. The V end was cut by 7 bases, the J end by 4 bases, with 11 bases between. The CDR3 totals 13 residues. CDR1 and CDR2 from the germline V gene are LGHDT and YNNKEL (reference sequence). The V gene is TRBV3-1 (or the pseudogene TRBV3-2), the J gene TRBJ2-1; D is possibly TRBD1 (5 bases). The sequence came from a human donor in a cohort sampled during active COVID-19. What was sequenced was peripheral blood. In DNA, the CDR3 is TGTGCCAGCACCACAGGAAGTTACAATGAGCAGTTCTTC. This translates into CASTTGSYNEQFF.